The 27 T cell receptor beta chains listed next were all sequenced from one sample in a study of blood T cell repertoires in COVID-19. Here immunoSEQ multiplex PCR was the method, and the copy in TCRdb shows in-frame clones only, minus some. The profile shows about 210,000 clones, approximately 75% of them singletons. Specimen: PBMCs or T cells enriched from blood (not recorded which). The receptors originated from a man aged 35-49 years who had recovered from COVID-19.

CDR3 bases: TGTGCCAGCAGCCCCAGGGGAAATTCACCCCTCCACTTT. It yields the protein CASSPRGNSPLHF. The chain uses TRBV9 and TRBJ1-6; tentatively, D is TRBD1 (6 bases). This CDR3 spans 13 amino acids. Trimming left V 4 bases short and J 7 bases short, with 9 bases between. Germline assignment: CDR1 SGDLS and CDR2 YYNGEE.

This chain links TRBV28 with TRBJ1-2; D is unresolved. V lost 5 bases and J 4 bases, leaving 14 bases between the germline ends. Germline CDR1 reads MDHEN; CDR2 reads SYDVKM. This CDR3 is 14 amino acids long. The CDR3 DNA reads TGTGCCAGCAGTCTCGGGAGCGCCCTCTATGGCTACACCTTC. It translates to CASSLGSALYGYTF.

This clone was picked up a small number of times. V is TRBV5-6 and J is TRBJ1-1; 7 bases are shared with TRBD1. The length of the CDR3 is 13 residues. V shed 4 bases, J shed 11 bases, and the junction held 11 bases outside the gene matches. Germline V lookup: CDR1 SGHDT, CDR2 YYEEEE. For the CDR3, the DNA is TGTGCCAGCAGCCTGAGGACAGGAGTGATGGCTTTCTTT. It encodes CASSLRTGVMAFF.

This clone appeared a few times. The chain joins TRBV24-1 to TRBJ2-1, with TRBD1 identical over 7 bases. The germline CDR1 and CDR2 sequences are KGHDR and SFDVKD. The CDR3 contains 17 residues. The V gene end was trimmed by 3 bases and the J gene end by 0 bases; junction bases not matched to a gene: 7. The CDR3 DNA follows: TGTGCCACCAGTGATGCCAGGGGGTACAGCTCCTACAATGAGCAGTTCTTC. Translated: CATSDARGYSSYNEQFF.

The chain employs TRBV5-4 and TRBJ1-6, with TRBD1 as a possible D gene (5 bases). V dropped 0 bases and J dropped 4 bases, with 8 bases sitting between them. The CDR3 contains 15 residues. Germline V gives CDR1 SGHNT, CDR2 YYREEE (reference sequence). In DNA, the CDR3 is TGTGCCAGCAGCTTGGGACAGTTATATAATTCACCCCTCCACTTT. Translating gives CASSLGQLYNSPLHF. The full variable domain, its missing parts supplied by reference TRBV5-4 and TRBJ1-6, is ETGVTQSPTHLIKTRGQQVTLRCSSQSGHNTVSWYQQALGQGPQFIFQYYREEENGRGNFPPRFSGLQFPNYSSELNVNALELDDSALYLCASSLGQLYNSPLHFGNGTRLTVT.

This rearrangement joins TRBV11-2 to TRBJ2-2; 10 positions agree with TRBD2. J was trimmed by 3 bases and V by 7 bases; bases with no gene match: 11. The germline CDR1 and CDR2 sequences are SGHAT and FQNNGV. The CDR3 is 17 residues long. CDR3 sequence: CASIGGASGSHTGELFF. In nucleotides, the CDR3 is TGTGCCAGCATCGGAGGGGCTAGCGGGAGTCACACCGGGGAGCTGTTTTTT.

The chain couples TRBV10-2 to TRBJ1-1; D ambiguous. Germline CDR1 reads WSHSY; CDR2 reads SAAADI. V was trimmed by 5 bases and J by 9 bases, leaving 10 bases between them. CDR3 length: 11 residues. The CDR3 protein is CASSKDGKAFF. Written as DNA, the CDR3 is TGCGCCAGCAGTAAGGACGGGAAAGCTTTCTTT.

The J gene is TRBJ1-2, the V gene TRBV2, with 9 bases that match TRBD1. The J segment lost 7 bases and the V segment lost 8 bases, leaving 5 bases of the junction unmatched. The germline gives CDR1 SNHLY, CDR2 FYNNEI. The CDR3 is 12 amino acids. CDR3 nucleotide sequence: TGTGCCAGCGTGGGACAGGGTGGTGGCTACACCTTC. It encodes CASVGQGGGYTF.

This rearrangement joins TRBV5-4 to TRBJ2-7; the match to TRBD2 covers 8 bases. The V and J ends lost 2 bases and 4 bases, in that order; junction bases with no gene match: 5. Germline-derived CDR1 and CDR2 are SGHNT and YYREEE (reference sequence). The CDR3 totals 14 residues. In DNA form, the CDR3 reads TGTGCCAGCAGCTTTGATGGCGGGAGGTACGAGCAGTACTTC. It specifies CASSFDGGRYEQYF.

V is TRBV5-1 and J is TRBJ2-7; the match to TRBD2 covers 13 bases. Germline V gene lookup returns CDR1 SGHRS and CDR2 YFSETQ. This CDR3 contains 19 residues. The ends lost 3 bases at V and 5 bases at J; junction bases unmatched: 17. The chain's CDR3 is CASSWGLAGPPAGLDEQYF. CDR3 sequence (DNA): TGCGCCAGCAGCTGGGGACTAGCGGGACCCCCTGCTGGGCTAGACGAGCAGTACTTC.

V and J are TRBV7-3 and TRBJ2-2; maybe TRBD1 (6 bases). This CDR3 region has 16 residues. The V end was cut by 5 bases, the J end by 5 bases, with 18 bases between. Germline CDR1 reads SGHTA; CDR2 reads FQGTGA. The CDR3 nucleotides read TGTGCCAGCAGCAGAAGACAGGCCCCGGGGACCGGGGAGCTGTTTTTT. Amino acids: CASSRRQAPGTGELFF. The entire variable domain, with the rest obtained from reference TRBV7-3 and TRBJ2-2, is as follows: GAGVSQTPSNKVTEKGKYVELRCDPISGHTALYWYRQSLGQGPEFLIYFQGTGAADDSGLPNDRFFAVRPEGSVSTLKIQRTERGDSAVYLCASSRRQAPGTGELFFGEGSRLTVL.

This chain uses TRBV11-2 with TRBJ2-7; D is perhaps TRBD2 (5 bases). The CDR3 covers 13 residues. Trimming pared 1 base from V and 2 bases from J, leaving 6 bases between. Germline CDR1 is SGHAT and CDR2 is FQNNGV. CDR3 residues: CASSLAGTYEQYF. The CDR3 nucleotides read TGTGCCAGCAGCTTAGCCGGGACCTACGAGCAGTACTTC.

The chain combines TRBV29-1 with TRBJ2-1; 7 bases line up with TRBD2. The germline CDR1 and CDR2 sequences are SQVTM and ANQGSEA. Unmatched junction bases numbered 4, after V lost 2 bases and J lost 0 bases. The CDR3 sequence is 15 residues long. This chain's CDR3 is CSVELGGSSYNEQFF. CDR3 bases: TGCAGCGTTGAATTGGGCGGGAGCTCCTACAATGAGCAGTTCTTC.

The chain couples TRBV4-1 to TRBJ1-4; 10 bases match TRBD1. CDR3 length: 18 amino acids. Germline V lookup: CDR1 MGHRA, CDR2 YSYEKL. After removal of 4 bases from V and 4 bases from J, the junction contained 12 bases not matched to a gene. The CDR3, as DNA: TGCGCCAGCAGCCGCTCCCTGACAGGGGGCGGATTTAATGAAAAACTGTTTTTT. Amino acid sequence: CASSRSLTGGGFNEKLFF.

This chain joins TRBV9 and TRBJ1-5; 8 bases map to TRBD1. V lost 1 base and J lost 6; bases outside the gene matches: 6. Looked up from germline, CDR1 is SGDLS and CDR2 is YYNGEE. This CDR3 is built from 15 residues. CDR3 DNA: TGTGCCAGCAGCGTATCCCTGGACAGGGCTCAGCCCCAGCATTTT. Translating it yields CASSVSLDRAQPQHF.

The rearrangement links TRBV5-1 to TRBJ1-1; the D gene is possibly TRBD1 (5 bases). The germline CDR1 and CDR2 sequences are SGHRS and YFSETQ. This CDR3 region has 16 residues. V lost 4 bases and J 0 bases, leaving 16 bases between the germline ends. The DNA of the CDR3 is TGCGCCAGCAGCCCGGGCGGGGGGTCCATGAACACTGAAGCTTTCTTT. As protein: CASSPGGGSMNTEAFF. The full variable domain, with the rest looked up from reference TRBV5-1 and TRBJ1-1, is KAGVTQTPRYLIKTRGQQVTLSCSPISGHRSVSWYQQTPGQGLQFLFEYFSETQRNKGNFPGRFSGRQFSNSRSEMNVSTLELGDSALYLCASSPGGGSMNTEAFFGQGTRLTVV.

This clone was picked up one time. V is TRBV28 and J is TRBJ1-1, with a possible D match to TRBD1 (6 bases). Germline V gene data show CDR1 as MDHEN and CDR2 as SYDVKM. The length of the CDR3 is 18 residues. The V end was cut by 5 bases, the J end by 0 bases, with 22 bases between. CDR3 sequence reads: CASSTFHRESGVNTEAFF. CDR3 DNA sequence: TGTGCCAGCAGTACCTTTCACAGGGAAAGTGGGGTGAACACTGAAGCTTTCTTT.

In DNA form, the CDR3 reads TGTGCCAGCAGCCGACTCCGGGTGGGTGATGGCTACACCTTC. Its protein product is CASSRLRVGDGYTF. V is TRBV3-1 (or the pseudogene TRBV3-2) and J is TRBJ1-2, with D unresolved. The CDR3 totals 14 residues. V lost 4 bases and J 6 bases, leaving 15 bases between the germline ends. Germline V gene sequence: CDR1 LGHDT, CDR2 YNNKEL (reference sequence).

The CDR3 reads CASSLWDRREYPLLAIYF. DNA for the CDR3: TGCGCCAGCAGCTTGTGGGACAGAAGAGAATACCCTCTTTTAGCCATATATTTT. The chain uses TRBV5-1 and TRBJ1-3; 7 bases match TRBD1. CDR1 is SGHRS and CDR2 is YFSETQ in the germline V gene. This CDR3 is built from 18 residues. Trimming took 1 base from V and 11 from J; bases not matched to a gene: 21.

Points on this clone: Its ends do not fully match the called genes, so a read error is possible. The chain links TRBV3-1 (or the pseudogene TRBV3-2) to TRBJ2-2, with D possibly being TRBD1 (6 bases). CDR1 is LGHDT and CDR2 is YNNKEL in the germline V gene (reference sequence). The CDR3 runs to 14 residues. The CDR3 here is CASSQGAKTGELFF. In DNA, the CDR3 is TGTGCCAGCAGCCAGGGGGCGAAAACCGGGGAGCTGTTTTTT.

J is TRBJ1-6 and V is TRBV23-1, with D uncertain. Being an ORF, TRBV23-1 has a function that is uncertain. This CDR3 region has 13 residues. V was cut by 4 bases and J by 10 bases, with 11 bases left in between. CDR3 region: CASSRPCGSPLHF. The DNA for the CDR3 is TGCGCCAGCAGTCGCCCCTGTGGCTCACCCCTCCACTTT.

The chain has TRBV4-2 and TRBJ1-3, with 7 bases lining up with TRBD1. The CDR3 consists of 15 residues. V lost 7 bases, J lost 4 bases, and 10 bases stayed unmatched. Germline CDR1 LGHNA, CDR2 YNFKEQ. CDR3 coding DNA: TGTGCCAGCAATAACCGGGACAGAAAGGGAAACACCATATATTTT. It codes for CASNNRDRKGNTIYF.

The rearrangement joins TRBV7-8 to TRBJ2-5; a weak D match, TRBD2 (7 bases). There are 16 residues in the CDR3. V was cut by 7 bases and J by 1 base, with 19 bases left in between. CDR1 is SGHVS, CDR2 FQNEAQ, per germline. Here the CDR3 DNA reads TGTGCCAGCATGGTATCCCCCCGGGGGGCCCAAGAGACCCAGTACTTC. Amino acid sequence: CASMVSPRGAQETQYF.

The V and J genes are TRBV18 and TRBJ2-3; possible D gene TRBD2, 5 bases. Germline V gene sequence: CDR1 KGHSH, CDR2 LQKENI. The CDR3 runs 16 residues. The V end was cut by 2 bases, the J end by 4 bases, with 16 bases between. The DNA of the CDR3 is TGTGCCAGCTCACCATATCGGCCGACCGGGGCAGATACGCAGTATTTT. Its translation is CASSPYRPTGADTQYF.

The table lists this clone with a few counts. The chain couples TRBV18 to TRBJ2-1; 7 bases match TRBD2. This CDR3 has 13 amino acids. Germline V lookup: CDR1 KGHSH, CDR2 LQKENI. V was pared by 2 bases and J by 7 bases, with 2 bases of the junction left unmatched. The CDR3 nucleotides are TGTGCCAGCTCACCAACAGCGGGGAATGAGCAGTTCTTC. It codes for CASSPTAGNEQFF.

The chain recombines TRBV2 with TRBJ1-5; D uncertain. The V gene's germline CDR1 is SNHLY and CDR2 FYNNEI. The CDR3 length is 14 residues. Trimming took off 7 bases at V and 10 bases at J, with 20 bases between the two ends. The CDR3: CASTADLGISPQHF. In DNA, the CDR3 is TGTGCCAGCACCGCCGATCTAGGAATCAGCCCCCAGCATTTT.

V usage is TRBV11-1 and J usage is TRBJ1-2, with 7 bases aligning to TRBD1. Germline V lookup: CDR1 SGHAT, CDR2 FQDESV (reference sequence). The CDR3 loop spans 13 amino acids. The junction had 6 bases not matched to a gene; V was cut back by 5 bases and J by 6 bases. This CDR3 reads CASSLDRVNGYTF. CDR3 DNA: TGTGCCAGCAGCCTCGACAGGGTGAATGGCTACACCTTC.